A selection of T cell receptor beta chains follows, all from one sample in a study of blood T cell repertoires in COVID-19. Sequencing used immunoSEQ multiplex PCR; TCRdb keeps in-frame clones, though not all of them. The table has approximately 140,000 clones, around three quarters seen once. Sequencing was done on a sample of peripheral blood. The receptors here all came from a man aged 50 to 59 with acute or convalescent COVID-19. The CDR3 runs from the conserved cysteine through the conserved F or W. The D gene is left open where the match is weak. Clone size appears in some rows only: once, few, many, or a class for an expanded clone.

v_gene,abundance,d_gene,CDR3aa
TRBV6-1,-,TRBD1,CASSERDRGGIRNEQFF
TRBV3-1/TRBV3-2,few,TRBD2,CASSQERLAGGLGDTQYF
TRBV3-1/TRBV3-2,-,-,CASSEGGVGYTF
TRBV2,-,TRBD1,CASSEGWTGLDTEAFF
TRBV30,-,-,CAWSLGGVDYGYTF
TRBV29-1,few,TRBD1,CSATQGASGYTF
TRBV7-3,-,TRBD1,CASSPQTGDEQYF
TRBV6-5,-,-,CASSPESGTNEKLFF
TRBV13,once,TRBD2,CASSSITSGGSGEQYF
TRBV2,once,TRBD2,CASSGASGGATGELFF
TRBV18,-,-,CASSPKGAGSGNTIYF
TRBV29-1,-,-,CSAAAGIETQYF
TRBV2,-,-,CASSEANPNYGYTF
TRBV7-6,-,TRBD2,CASSLSGLAGGPRDNEQFF
TRBV6-5,-,-,CASGAGAVNEQFF
TRBV12-5,-,-,CASGLVPGGSGNTIYF
TRBV27,-,-,CASSLARGAYGYTF
TRBV9,-,-,CASSVASGGDQPQHF
TRBV6-5,-,-,CASRETYTDTQYF
TRBV7-9,-,-,CASSPPGRGQETQYF
TRBV4-1,many,-,CASSQNRDTKFGTEAFF
TRBV5-4,-,TRBD2,CASSLGIAGVTGELFF
TRBV6-5,many,TRBD1,CASRGQGAGELFF
TRBV5-1,-,-,CASSFSTGNTEAFF
TRBV5-1,-,-,CASSREERRTDTQYF
TRBV15,-,TRBD2,CATSRSEIAGDVLGSTDTQYF
TRBV18,-,TRBD1,CASSRDSTYEQYF